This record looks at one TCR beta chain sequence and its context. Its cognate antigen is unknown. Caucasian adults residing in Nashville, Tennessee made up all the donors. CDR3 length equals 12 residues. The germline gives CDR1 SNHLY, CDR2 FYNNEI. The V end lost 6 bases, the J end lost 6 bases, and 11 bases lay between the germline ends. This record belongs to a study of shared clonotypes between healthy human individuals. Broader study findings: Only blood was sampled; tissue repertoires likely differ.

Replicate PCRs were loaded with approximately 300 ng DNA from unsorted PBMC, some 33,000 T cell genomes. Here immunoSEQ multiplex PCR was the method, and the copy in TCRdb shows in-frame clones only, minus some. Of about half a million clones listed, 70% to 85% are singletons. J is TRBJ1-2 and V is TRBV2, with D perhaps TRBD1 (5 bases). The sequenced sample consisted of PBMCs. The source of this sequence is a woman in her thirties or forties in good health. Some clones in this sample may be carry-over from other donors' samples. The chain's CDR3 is CASRFQGDGYTF. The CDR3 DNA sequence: TGTGCCAGCAGATTCCAGGGCGATGGCTACACCTTC.